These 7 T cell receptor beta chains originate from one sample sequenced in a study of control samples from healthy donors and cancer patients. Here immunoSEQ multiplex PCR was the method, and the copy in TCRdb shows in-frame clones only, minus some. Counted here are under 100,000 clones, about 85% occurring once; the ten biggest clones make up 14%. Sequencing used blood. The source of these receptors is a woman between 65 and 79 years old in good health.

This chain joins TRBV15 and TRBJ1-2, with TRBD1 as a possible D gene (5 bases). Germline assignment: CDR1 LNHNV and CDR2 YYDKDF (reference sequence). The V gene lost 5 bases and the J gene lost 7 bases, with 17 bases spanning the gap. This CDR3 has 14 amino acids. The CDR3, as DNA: TGTGCCACCAGCGGTGATGGGGGATCGGGTGGCTACACCTTC. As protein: CATSGDGGSGGYTF.

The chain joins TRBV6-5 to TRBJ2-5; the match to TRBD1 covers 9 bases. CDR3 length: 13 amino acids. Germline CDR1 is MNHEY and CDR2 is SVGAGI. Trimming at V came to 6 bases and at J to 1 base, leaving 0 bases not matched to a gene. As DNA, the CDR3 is TGTGCCAGCAGGACAGGGGGCCAAGAGACCCAGTACTTC. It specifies CASRTGGQETQYF.

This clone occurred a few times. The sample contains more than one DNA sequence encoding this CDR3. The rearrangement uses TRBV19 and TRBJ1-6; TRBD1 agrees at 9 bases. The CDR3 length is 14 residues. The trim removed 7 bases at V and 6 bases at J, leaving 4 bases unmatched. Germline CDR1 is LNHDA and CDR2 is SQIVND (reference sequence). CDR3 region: CASMGQGPNSPLHF. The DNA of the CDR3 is TGTGCCAGTATGGGACAGGGTCCTAATTCACCCCTCCACTTT.

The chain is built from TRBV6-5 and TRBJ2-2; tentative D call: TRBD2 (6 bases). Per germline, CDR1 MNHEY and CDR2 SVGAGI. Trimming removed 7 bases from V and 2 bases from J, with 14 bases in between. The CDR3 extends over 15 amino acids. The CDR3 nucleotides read TGTGCCAGCATGACGCGGCGGGGAAACACCGGGGAGCTGTTTTTT. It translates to CASMTRRGNTGELFF.

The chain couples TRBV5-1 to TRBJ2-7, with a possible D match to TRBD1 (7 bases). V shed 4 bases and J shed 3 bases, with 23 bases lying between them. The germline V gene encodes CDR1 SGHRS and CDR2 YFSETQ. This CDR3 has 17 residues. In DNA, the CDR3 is TGCGCCAGCAGCGAGGGGGCGGGATCGGGACCTGACTACGAGCAGTACTTC. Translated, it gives CASSEGAGSGPDYEQYF.

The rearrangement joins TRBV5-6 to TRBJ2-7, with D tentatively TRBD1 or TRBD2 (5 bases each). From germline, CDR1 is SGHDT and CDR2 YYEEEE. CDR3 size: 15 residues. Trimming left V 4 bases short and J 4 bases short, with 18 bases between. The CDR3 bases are TGTGCCAGCAGCACGCCCGGGGCGGCAACATACGAGCAGTACTTC. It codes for CASSTPGAATYEQYF.

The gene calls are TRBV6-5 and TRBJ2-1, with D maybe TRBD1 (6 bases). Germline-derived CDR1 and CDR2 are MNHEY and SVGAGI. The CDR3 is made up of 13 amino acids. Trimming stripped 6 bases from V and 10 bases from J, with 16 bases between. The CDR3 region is CASSQIQDSEQFF. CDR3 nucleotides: TGTGCCAGCAGCCAAATACAGGACAGCGAGCAGTTCTTC.